Below are 23 T cell receptor beta chains sequenced from a single sample in a study of blood T cells in healthy people across ages. A second about 6 to 12 cycle PCR used barcoded and J-beta primers. From the 5' RACE reads, TCRdb called clonotypes with MiXCR, one entry per CDR3 protein. The sample lists 1.5 million to 2 million distinct CDR3 sequences, roughly 27% seen once, with about 8% in the top ten. The sample was blood. Receptors were obtained from a woman aged 30 to 39 in good health.

The V gene is TRBV9, the J gene TRBJ1-2; 8 bases fit TRBD1. From germline, CDR1 is SGDLS and CDR2 YYNGEE. CDR3 size: 13 residues. V shed 2 bases and J 10 bases; nucleotides not matched to a gene: 7. The CDR3: CASSVRDRQDYTF. The DNA of the CDR3 is TGTGCCAGCAGCGTCCGGGACAGGCAGGACTACACCTTC.

This clonotype turned up a few times. The chain joins TRBV12-3 or TRBV12-4 to TRBJ2-5; tentatively, D is TRBD1 (6 bases). This CDR3 spans 15 amino acids. The V and J ends lost 5 bases and 1 base respectively, with 14 bases between them. CDR3 sequence reads: CASSPRTAIQETQYF. CDR3 nucleotides: TGTGCCAGCAGTCCTCGGACAGCCATCCAAGAGACCCAGTACTTC.

With respect to this clonotype: An end of the junction does not agree with germline; a read error may underlie this. The J gene is TRBJ2-5, the V gene TRBV7-2; perhaps TRBD2 as D (5 bases). This CDR3 contains 14 residues. Germline-derived CDR1 and CDR2 are SGHTA and FQGNSA. The CDR3 DNA sequence: TGTGCCAGCAGCTTAGTCCATAGCGACCATGAGCAGGACTTC. This encodes CASSLVHSDHEQDF.

This clonotype has ten or more counts. The V and J genes are TRBV29-1 and TRBJ2-1; possibly TRBD1 or TRBD2 for D (5 bases each). V lost 5 bases and J lost 5, with 13 bases in between. Germline V gene sequence: CDR1 SQVTM, CDR2 ANQGSEA. The CDR3 totals 13 residues. This CDR3 is CSVRGAVDNEQFF. The DNA for the CDR3 is TGCAGCGTTAGAGGGGCGGTGGACAATGAGCAGTTCTTC.

This clonotype has only a few counts. The V and J genes are TRBV24-1 and TRBJ2-1, with unresolved D. Germline loops: CDR1 KGHDR, CDR2 SFDVKD. V lost 6 bases and J 9 bases, leaving 14 bases between the germline ends. The CDR3 extends over 13 amino acids. For the CDR3, the DNA is TGTGCCACCAGTAGCCCGACCCTGACTGAGCAGTTCTTC. Its translation is CATSSPTLTEQFF.

A few counts support this clonotype. The chain joins TRBV5-1 to TRBJ1-1; TRBD1 aligns across 7 bases. In germline, CDR1 is SGHRS, CDR2 YFSETQ. The ends lost 5 bases at V and 4 bases at J; junction bases unmatched: 5. The CDR3 loop spans 13 amino acids. This CDR3 is CASSVGDSTEAFF. For the CDR3, the DNA is TGCGCCAGCAGTGTGGGGGACAGCACTGAAGCTTTCTTT.

This sequence joins TRBV7-2 and TRBJ2-1; 7 positions match TRBD2. Germline V lookup: CDR1 SGHTA, CDR2 FQGNSA. The CDR3 runs to 15 residues. Unmatched junction bases numbered 8, after V lost 6 bases and J lost 3 bases. CDR3 DNA: TGTGCCAGCAGACTAGCGAGGAGGGGCTACAATGAGCAGTTCTTC. The encoded protein is CASRLARRGYNEQFF. Using reference TRBV7-2 and TRBJ2-1 for the parts outside the CDR3, the full variable domain is GAGVSQSPSNKVTEKGKDVELRCDPISGHTALYWYRQSLGQGLEFLIYFQGNSAPDKSGLPSDRFSAERTGGSVSTLTIQRTQQEDSAVYLCASRLARRGYNEQFFGPGTRLTVL.

Many counts were recorded for this clonotype. CDR3 sequence: CASSLGTGTDSYEQYF. CDR3 coding DNA: TGTGCCAGCAGCCTCGGCACCGGGACAGACTCCTACGAGCAGTACTTC. This chain links TRBV11-2 with TRBJ2-7; 7 bases map to TRBD1. J was trimmed by 0 bases and V by 5 bases; bases with no gene match: 10. Germline CDR1 and CDR2: SGHAT and FQNNGV. The CDR3 covers 16 residues.

This clonotype was observed at least ten times. The V call is TRBV6-2 or TRBV6-3, the J call TRBJ1-2, with 8 nucleotides matching TRBD1. This CDR3 spans 13 amino acids. The germline V gene has CDR1 MNHEY and CDR2 SVGEGT. Trimming at V came to 5 bases and at J to 8 bases, leaving 7 bases not matched to a gene. This chain's CDR3 is CASSGTGREGYTF. CDR3 DNA: TGTGCCAGCAGTGGGACAGGAAGGGAAGGCTACACCTTC.

The rearrangement uses TRBV5-1 and TRBJ1-1; TRBD1 might be the D (5 bases). The V end lost 5 bases, the J end lost 4 bases, and 18 bases lay between the germline ends. Germline-derived CDR1 and CDR2 are SGHRS and YFSETQ. The CDR3 is 15 amino acids. The CDR3 DNA sequence: TGCGCCAGCAGGCCTAAACCTTTCCAGGGCACTGAAGCTTTCTTT. It specifies CASRPKPFQGTEAFF. The variable domain in full, with the rest retrieved from reference TRBV5-1 and TRBJ1-1, is KAGVTQTPRYLIKTRGQQVTLSCSPISGHRSVSWYQQTPGQGLQFLFEYFSETQRNKGNFPGRFSGRQFSNSRSEMNVSTLELGDSALYLCASRPKPFQGTEAFFGQGTRLTVV.

The chain links TRBV28 to TRBJ2-1, with D tentatively TRBD2 (6 bases). The CDR3 length is 13 residues. CDR1 is MDHEN and CDR2 is SYDVKM in the germline V gene. The ends were cut back, 6 bases at V and 5 bases at J, with 11 bases in the middle. CDR3: CASSSGTHNEQFF. Here the CDR3 DNA reads TGTGCCAGCAGCTCCGGGACTCACAATGAGCAGTTCTTC.

The CDR3 region is CASSPAGTVGETQYF. In DNA form, the CDR3 reads TGTGCCAGCAGCCCGGCCGGGACCGTCGGGGAGACCCAGTACTTC. The chain joins TRBV3-1 to TRBJ2-5; perhaps D is TRBD1 or TRBD2 (5 bases each). Per the germline V gene, CDR1 is LGHDT and CDR2 is YNNKEL (reference sequence). CDR3 length: 15 residues. Trimming cost V 4 bases and J 5 bases, with 17 bases left between them.

The sample holds a few counts of this clonotype. The rearrangement joins TRBV9 to TRBJ2-3, with 8 bases lining up with TRBD2. This CDR3 spans 15 amino acids. V lost 0 bases and J lost 1; bases outside the gene matches: 1. Germline V CDR1 and CDR2: SGDLS, YYNGEE. The CDR3, as DNA: TGTGCCAGCAGCGTAGAAGCGGGAGGCACAGATACGCAGTATTTT. Protein product: CASSVEAGGTDTQYF.

This clonotype was detected only a few times. J is TRBJ2-7 and V is TRBV20-1, with a possible D match to TRBD2 (5 bases). Germline values: CDR1 DFQATT, CDR2 SNEGSKA (reference sequence). The CDR3 runs 13 residues. Trimming removed 7 bases at V and 0 bases at J, with 13 bases between. The CDR3 spells CSGMSGGSYEQYF. CDR3 in DNA: TGCAGTGGGATGAGCGGAGGCTCCTACGAGCAGTACTTC.

This clonotype was seen at least ten times. J is TRBJ2-7 and V is TRBV3-1, with D maybe TRBD1 (5 bases). This CDR3 comprises 14 residues. Germline V gives CDR1 LGHDT, CDR2 YNNKEL (reference sequence). The germline V and J ends were trimmed by 8 bases and 4 bases, with 18 bases remaining between them. DNA of the CDR3: TGTGCCAGCTCAACCTACGACAGCTTTTACGAGCAGTACTTC. This gives the protein CASSTYDSFYEQYF.

The rearrangement uses TRBV9 and TRBJ1-2; D ambiguous. The CDR3 consists of 13 residues. Germline V CDR1 and CDR2: SGDLS, YYNGEE. Between the trimmed V and J ends, which lost 5 bases and 4 bases, there was a span of 12 bases. This chain's CDR3 is CASRGPAGYGYTF. CDR3 DNA sequence: TGTGCCAGCAGAGGACCGGCAGGCTATGGCTACACCTTC.

Comments on this clonotype: The final CDR3 position lacks the conserved phenylalanine or tryptophan, pointing to a likely read error. The chain uses TRBV7-7 and TRBJ2-1; a possible D gene is TRBD2 (6 bases). The CDR3 consists of 14 residues. Germline CDR1 reads SSHAT; CDR2 reads FNYEAQ (reference sequence). The V end lost 5 bases, the J end lost 9 bases, and 17 bases lay between the germline ends. The CDR3, as DNA: TGTGCCAGCAGCGCAGCGGGCCTCCGCGGTGAGCAGTTCTTG. Its protein is CASSAAGLRGEQFL.

This clonotype was seen many times. The J gene is TRBJ2-7, the V gene TRBV15; 9 bases are shared with TRBD2. CDR1 and CDR2 from the germline V gene are LNHNV and YYDKDF (reference sequence). CDR3 length equals 15 residues. Germline trimming cut 0 bases from V and 2 bases from J; bases unmatched to any gene: 2. The CDR3 DNA is TGTGCCACCAGCAGAGAGGCTAGCGGGGCCTACGAGCAGTACTTC. It codes for CATSREASGAYEQYF.

In its sample, this clonotype was seen a few times. A much larger clone is a single base away; this may be a read error. The chain uses TRBV6-5 and TRBJ2-1; no definite D call. CDR1 and CDR2 (germline): MNHEY, SVGAGI. CDR3 length equals 13 residues. The CDR3 spells CAGSRSSYNEQFF. DNA of the CDR3: TGTGCCGGCAGCAGGAGCTCCTACAATGAGCAGTTCTTC.

J is TRBJ2-7 and V is TRBV18, with unresolved D. CDR3 length: 14 amino acids. The V and J ends lost 2 bases and 3 bases respectively, with 11 bases between them. CDR1 and CDR2 from the germline V gene are KGHSH and LQKENI. The CDR3 protein is CASSPTARRYEQYF. In DNA, the CDR3 is TGTGCCAGCTCACCAACCGCCAGACGCTACGAGCAGTACTTC.

V usage is TRBV7-2 and J usage is TRBJ2-3, with 13 bases identical to TRBD2. The CDR3 contains 16 residues. With 5 bases clipped from V and 6 bases from J, the junction kept 8 bases outside the gene matches. CDR1 and CDR2 (germline): SGHTA, FQGNSA. CDR3 bases: TGTGCCAGCAGCACAGGACTAGCGGGAGCTTACGATACGCAGTATTTT. Protein product: CASSTGLAGAYDTQYF.

This clonotype has more than one count but fewer than ten. The V gene is TRBV5-1, the J gene TRBJ2-1; the D gene is possibly TRBD2 (5 bases). CDR3 length: 14 residues. Germline CDR1 reads SGHRS; CDR2 reads YFSETQ. Trimming took off 4 bases at V and 5 bases at J, with 13 bases between the two ends. Here the CDR3 DNA reads TGCGCCAGCAGCCCTGGTGGAGCGGACAATGAGCAGTTCTTC. Translated, it gives CASSPGGADNEQFF.

This clonotype was counted only a few times. The chain uses TRBV7-2 and TRBJ2-5, with D hard to call. CDR3 length: 14 residues. V was cut by 6 bases and J by 1 base, with 12 bases left in between. Germline-derived CDR1 and CDR2 are SGHTA and FQGNSA. The CDR3 reads CASSRNSGQETQYF. The CDR3, as DNA: TGTGCCAGCAGTAGAAACAGTGGCCAAGAGACCCAGTACTTC.